Included here is one T cell receptor (beta chain) sequence, with context. Its antigen is not yet known. Base qualities are not provided; no much larger clone lies one nucleotide away. The germline V gene (reference sequence) supplies CDR1 DFQATT and CDR2 SNEGSKA. There are 13 amino acids in the CDR3, from cysteine to phenylalanine inclusive. The only DNA kept is the CDR3, 39 bases in frame from the first base. At the junction V is shortened by 5 bases and J by 7 bases; bases outside the gene matches: 8. The approximately 41 donors, aged about 6 to 100 years, were systemically healthy Caucasian individuals from Russia. Roughly 10 milliliters of peripheral blood were collected from each donor into EDTA-treated Vacutainer tubes. Ficoll-Paque density-gradient centrifugation was used to isolate PBMCs, with at least 6 million per sample. Total RNA was extracted from PBMCs with Trizol reagent, with at least 5.5 micrograms obtained per sample. For every donor, an aliquot of PBMCs went through flow cytometry to measure the percentages of naive CD45RAhigh/CD27high T cells.

Libraries came from 5' RACE. Sequencing was performed on an Illumina HiSeq 2500. A second PCR of roughly 7 to 12 cycles was run with a J-beta primer mix and a sample-barcoded 5' primer. A template-switch 5' adaptor carrying 12 random nucleotides introduced a unique molecular identifier onto each TCR beta cDNA molecule. At least 2.5 million CDR3-containing paired-end reads were obtained from each sample. All of the RNA was converted into first-strand cDNA using the Mint cDNA synthesis kit, with a TRBC-specific oligonucleotide serving as the primer. Following uracil-DNA glycosylase treatment, all cDNA underwent a first 18-cycle PCR with the universal primers M1SS and BC2_uni_R. In the authors' own workflow: Each sample was normalized by randomly selecting 1 million high-quality reads, each carrying a distinct molecular identifier. Reads sharing molecular identifiers were discarded rather than binned into consensus sequences. MiTCR, run with a Q25 quality threshold and the strictest error-elimination algorithm, handled CDR3 identification, clonotype clustering and error correction. A nonparametric unseen species model using Euler transformation provided a lower-bound estimate of total TCR beta diversity. TCRdb reprocessing: public reads trimmed at Q25 with fastp, clones called with MiXCR, in-frame beta chains kept. Rows are unified per CDR3 protein, each entry keeping the most common DNA and genes. These V and J calls originate from TCRdb's pipeline instead of the authors' own analysis. This sample is represented by approximately 800,000 distinct CDR3 sequences; about 25% of them were singletons. Clones ranked in the top ten supply approximately 3.7% of the sample.

This sample stems from a study of blood T cells in healthy people across ages (dated by TCRdb to the mid-2010s). About the investigation overall: In model experiments, roughly one uniquely barcoded TCR beta cDNA molecule per two T cells was captured by template switching. Two additional independent replicas of 1 million unique cDNA reads from the same blood draw were analyzed for two donors (one aged 18 to 29 and one aged 80 or older). The donors were split into four age groups: young (average about 16 years), middle-aged (39), aged (over 55) and long-lived (approximately 80). To track age-related changes in TCR beta repertoire diversity, the study relied on deep sequencing normalized with unique cDNA molecular identifiers. What the authors observed across the whole study: Because the CMV infection status of the donors was unknown, age-related changes in expanded clonotypes may potentially have been confounded. Since profiling was done on bulk unsorted PBMCs, naive and antigen-experienced compartments could not be conclusively compared. Estimates of total diversity based on one million sequenced T cells were regarded as lower bounds and as underestimates. Observed TCR beta diversity correlated strongly with the percentage of naive T cells measured by flow cytometry. Compared with the aged group, the long-lived group had more naive CD4+ T cells, fewer expanded clones and increased TCR diversity, a pattern suggesting age selection. As age increased, observed TCR beta diversity per million T cells dropped in a roughly linear way, and a significant reduction was already evident by age around 41.

A further study also used this sample, focusing on T cells of mothers and their children. Reported in the second study: Nine systemically healthy Caucasian individuals served as donors, namely three mothers together with their six children. cDNA synthesis consumed the entire amount of extracted RNA, loaded at around 1.5 ug RNA in each 15 ul reaction. In the second PCR, the M1S primer introduced both the sample barcodes and 2-4 random nucleotides. Over 8 million TCR beta CDR3 reads came from each mother, compared with some 3 million reads from each child. In both related and unrelated pairs, thymic selection shapes the output of TCR recombination in a similar way, with inherited differences having only a minor effect. Normalized repertoire overlap in related mother-child pairs was always slightly higher than in unrelated mother-child pairs, but the difference was never significant. No persistent microchimeric T cell clones were found, with a detection sensitivity of approximately 94 clones per million clonotypes. To look for features that set related mother-child pairs apart from unrelated individuals, the researchers ran deep NGS to compare the TCR beta repertoires of mothers and children. Mothers averaged roughly 40 +/- 4 years of age and children averaged about 10 +/- 4 years. After adapter ligation with NEBNext reagents, the libraries were sequenced on Illumina HiSeq 2000 with 100+100 nt paired-end reads. To prevent cross-contamination, the mother and child libraries were prepared one month apart and sequenced in separate runs. For each donor, between roughly 500,000 and 2,100,000 distinct TCR beta clonotypes were identified. Naive TCR beta clonotypes were estimated from low-frequency clonotypes matched to each donor's FACS-determined naive share, without sorting.

Source material: blood. The chain couples TRBV20-1 to TRBJ1-5, with TRBD1 identical over 7 junction bases. The TCR sequence derives from a boy younger than 18 in good health. The DNA reads as follows: TGCAGTGCTGGGTTGGACAGGAAGCAGCCCCAGCATTTT. The encoded protein is CSAGLDRKQPQHF.